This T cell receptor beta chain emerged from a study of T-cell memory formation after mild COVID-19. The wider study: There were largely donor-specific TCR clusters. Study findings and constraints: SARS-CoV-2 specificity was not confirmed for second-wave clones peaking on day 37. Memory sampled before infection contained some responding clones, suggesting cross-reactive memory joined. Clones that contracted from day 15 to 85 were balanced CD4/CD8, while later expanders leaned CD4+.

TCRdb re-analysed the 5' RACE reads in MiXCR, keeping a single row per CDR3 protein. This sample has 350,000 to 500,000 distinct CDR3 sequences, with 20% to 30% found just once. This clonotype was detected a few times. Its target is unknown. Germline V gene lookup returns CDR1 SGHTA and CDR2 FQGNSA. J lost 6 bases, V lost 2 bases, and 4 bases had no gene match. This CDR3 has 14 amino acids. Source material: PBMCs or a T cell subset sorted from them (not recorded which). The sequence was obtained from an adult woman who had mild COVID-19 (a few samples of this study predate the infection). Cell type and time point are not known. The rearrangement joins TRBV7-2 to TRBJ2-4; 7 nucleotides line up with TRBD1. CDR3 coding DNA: TGTGCCAGCAGCTTAACAGGGGCGATAAACATTCAGTACTTC. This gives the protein CASSLTGAINIQYF.